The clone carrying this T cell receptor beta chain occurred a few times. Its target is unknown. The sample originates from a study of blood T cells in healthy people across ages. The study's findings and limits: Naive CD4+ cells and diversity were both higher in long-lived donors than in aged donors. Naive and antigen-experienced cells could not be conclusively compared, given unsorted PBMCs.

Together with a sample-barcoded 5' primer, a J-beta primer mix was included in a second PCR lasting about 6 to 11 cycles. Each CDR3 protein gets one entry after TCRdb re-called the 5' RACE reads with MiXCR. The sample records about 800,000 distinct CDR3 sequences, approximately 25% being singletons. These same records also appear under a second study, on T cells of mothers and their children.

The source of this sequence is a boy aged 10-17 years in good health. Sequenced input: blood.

The CDR3 DNA reads TGTGCCAGCAGCTTAAGACAGGGACTCAACAATGAGCAGTTCTTC. It specifies CASSLRQGLNNEQFF. This chain connects TRBV7-3 to TRBJ2-1; weak D call: TRBD1 (7 bases). The CDR3 has 15 residues. Germline V gives CDR1 SGHTA, CDR2 FQGTGA. V gave up 1 base and J gave up 5 bases, with 12 bases separating them.